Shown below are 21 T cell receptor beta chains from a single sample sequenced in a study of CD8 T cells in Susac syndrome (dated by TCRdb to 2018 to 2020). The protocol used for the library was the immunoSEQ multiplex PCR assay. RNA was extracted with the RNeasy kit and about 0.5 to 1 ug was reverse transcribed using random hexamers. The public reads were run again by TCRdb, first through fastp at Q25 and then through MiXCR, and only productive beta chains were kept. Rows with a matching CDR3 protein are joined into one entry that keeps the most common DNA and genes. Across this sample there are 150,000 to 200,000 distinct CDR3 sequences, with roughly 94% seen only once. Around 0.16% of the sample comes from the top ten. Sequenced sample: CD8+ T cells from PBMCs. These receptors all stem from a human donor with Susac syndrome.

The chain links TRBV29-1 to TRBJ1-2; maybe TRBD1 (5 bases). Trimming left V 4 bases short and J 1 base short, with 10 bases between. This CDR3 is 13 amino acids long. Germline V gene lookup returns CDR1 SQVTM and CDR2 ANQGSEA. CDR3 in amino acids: CSVARGDNYGYTF. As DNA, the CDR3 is TGCAGCGTTGCAAGAGGGGATAACTATGGCTACACCTTC.

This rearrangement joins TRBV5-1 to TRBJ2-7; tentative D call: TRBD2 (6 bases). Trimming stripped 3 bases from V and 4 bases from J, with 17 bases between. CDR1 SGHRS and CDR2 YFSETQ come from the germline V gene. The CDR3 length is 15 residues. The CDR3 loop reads CASSSREEGRYEQYF. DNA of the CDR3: TGCGCCAGCAGCTCCAGGGAGGAGGGTAGGTACGAGCAGTACTTC.

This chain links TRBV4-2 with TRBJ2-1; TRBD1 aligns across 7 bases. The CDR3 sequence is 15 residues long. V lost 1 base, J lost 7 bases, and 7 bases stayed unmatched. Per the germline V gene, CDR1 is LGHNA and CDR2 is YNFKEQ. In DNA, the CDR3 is TGTGCCAGCAGCCAAGGACAGGGTGGGCAGAATGAGCAGTTCTTC. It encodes CASSQGQGGQNEQFF.

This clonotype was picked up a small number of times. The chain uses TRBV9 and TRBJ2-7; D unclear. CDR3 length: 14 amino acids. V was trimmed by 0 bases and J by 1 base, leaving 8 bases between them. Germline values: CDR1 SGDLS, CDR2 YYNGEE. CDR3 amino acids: CASSVGGDSYEQYF. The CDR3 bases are TGTGCCAGCAGCGTAGGCGGCGATTCCTACGAGCAGTACTTC.

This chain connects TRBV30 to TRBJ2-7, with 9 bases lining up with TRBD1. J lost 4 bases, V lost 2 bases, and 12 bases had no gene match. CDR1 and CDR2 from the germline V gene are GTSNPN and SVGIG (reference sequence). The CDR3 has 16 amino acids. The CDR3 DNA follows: TGTGCCTGGAGTTTTAAGGGACAGGGAATGGGGTACGAGCAGTACTTC. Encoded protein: CAWSFKGQGMGYEQYF.

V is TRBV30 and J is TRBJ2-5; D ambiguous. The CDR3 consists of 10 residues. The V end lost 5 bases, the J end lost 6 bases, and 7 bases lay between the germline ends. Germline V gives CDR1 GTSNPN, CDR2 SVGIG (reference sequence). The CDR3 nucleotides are TGTGCCTGGGAATCGAAGACCCAGTACTTC. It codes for CAWESKTQYF.

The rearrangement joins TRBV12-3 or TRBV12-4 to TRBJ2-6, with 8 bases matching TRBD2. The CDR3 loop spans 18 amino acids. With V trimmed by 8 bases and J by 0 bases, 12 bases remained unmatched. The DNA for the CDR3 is TGTGCCAGCTCGGGAGGGCTAGCTAGACCCTCTGGGGCCAACGTCCTGACTTTC. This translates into CASSGGLARPSGANVLTF.

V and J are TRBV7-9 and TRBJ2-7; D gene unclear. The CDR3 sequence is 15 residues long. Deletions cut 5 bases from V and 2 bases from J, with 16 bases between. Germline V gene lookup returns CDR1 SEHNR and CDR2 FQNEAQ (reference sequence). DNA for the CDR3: TGTGCCAGCAGCCAATCGAAACAGAGAGCCTACGAGCAGTACTTC. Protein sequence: CASSQSKQRAYEQYF.

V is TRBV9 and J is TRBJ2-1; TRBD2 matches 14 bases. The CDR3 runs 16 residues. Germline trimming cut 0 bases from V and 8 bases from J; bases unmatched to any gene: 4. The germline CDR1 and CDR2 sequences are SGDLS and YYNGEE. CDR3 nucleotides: TGTGCCAGCAGCGTAGCTGGGACTAGCGGGAGCTATGAGCAGTTCTTC. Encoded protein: CASSVAGTSGSYEQFF.

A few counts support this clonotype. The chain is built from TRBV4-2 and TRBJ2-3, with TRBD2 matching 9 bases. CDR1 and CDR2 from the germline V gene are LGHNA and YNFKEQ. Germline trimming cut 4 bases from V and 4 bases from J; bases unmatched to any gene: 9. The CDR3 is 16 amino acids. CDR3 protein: CASSPHSGGGADTQYF. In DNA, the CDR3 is TGTGCCAGCAGCCCGCACTCGGGCGGGGGGGCAGATACGCAGTATTTT.

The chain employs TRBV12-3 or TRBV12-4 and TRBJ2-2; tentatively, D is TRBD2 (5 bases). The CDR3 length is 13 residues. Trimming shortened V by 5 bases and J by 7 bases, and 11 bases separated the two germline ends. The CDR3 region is CASSADGNGELFF. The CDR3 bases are TGTGCCAGCAGTGCCGACGGGAACGGGGAGCTGTTTTTT.

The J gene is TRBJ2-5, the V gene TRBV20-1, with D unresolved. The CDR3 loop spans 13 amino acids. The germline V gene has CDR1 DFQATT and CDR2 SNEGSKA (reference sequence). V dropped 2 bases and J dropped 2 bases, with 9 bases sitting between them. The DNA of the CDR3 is TGCAGTGCTAGACCCGCGTCACAAGAGACCCAGTACTTC. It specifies CSARPASQETQYF.

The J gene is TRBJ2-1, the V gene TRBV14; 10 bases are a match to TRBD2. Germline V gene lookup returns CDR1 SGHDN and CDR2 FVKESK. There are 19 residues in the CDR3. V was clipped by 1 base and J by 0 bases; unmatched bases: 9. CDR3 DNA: TGTGCCAGCAGCCAAGGACTAGCGGGCGTCCCTAGCTCCTACAATGAGCAGTTCTTC. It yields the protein CASSQGLAGVPSSYNEQFF.

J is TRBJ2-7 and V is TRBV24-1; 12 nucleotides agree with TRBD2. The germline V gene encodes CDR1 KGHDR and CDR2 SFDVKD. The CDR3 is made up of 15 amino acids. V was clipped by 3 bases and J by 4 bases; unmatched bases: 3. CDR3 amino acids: CATSDATSGSYEQYF. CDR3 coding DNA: TGTGCCACCAGTGATGCGACTAGCGGGAGTTACGAGCAGTACTTC.

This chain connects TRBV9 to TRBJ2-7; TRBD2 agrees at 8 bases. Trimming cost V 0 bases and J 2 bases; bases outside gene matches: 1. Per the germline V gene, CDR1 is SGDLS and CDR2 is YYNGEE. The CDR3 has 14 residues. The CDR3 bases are TGTGCCAGCAGCGTAGACGGGAGGGCCTACGAGCAGTACTTC. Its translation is CASSVDGRAYEQYF.

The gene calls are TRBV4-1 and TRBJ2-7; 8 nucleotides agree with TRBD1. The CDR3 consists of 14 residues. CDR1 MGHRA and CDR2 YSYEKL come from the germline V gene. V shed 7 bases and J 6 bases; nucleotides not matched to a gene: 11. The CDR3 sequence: CASNPDRGYGEQYF. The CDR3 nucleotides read TGCGCCAGCAACCCAGACAGGGGCTACGGCGAGCAGTACTTC.

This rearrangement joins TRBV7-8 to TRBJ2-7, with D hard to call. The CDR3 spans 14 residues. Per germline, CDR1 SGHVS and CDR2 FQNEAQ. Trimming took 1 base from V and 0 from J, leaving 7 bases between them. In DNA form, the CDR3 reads TGTGCCAGCAGCTTAGAACAGACCTCCTACGAGCAGTACTTC. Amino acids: CASSLEQTSYEQYF.

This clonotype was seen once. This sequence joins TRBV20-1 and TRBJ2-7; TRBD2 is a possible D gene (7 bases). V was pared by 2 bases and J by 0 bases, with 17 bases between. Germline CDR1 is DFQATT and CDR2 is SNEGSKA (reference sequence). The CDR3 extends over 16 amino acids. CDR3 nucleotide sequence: TGCAGTGCTAGATCAGGGGAGGGGGTTTTCTCCTACGAGCAGTACTTC. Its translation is CSARSGEGVFSYEQYF.

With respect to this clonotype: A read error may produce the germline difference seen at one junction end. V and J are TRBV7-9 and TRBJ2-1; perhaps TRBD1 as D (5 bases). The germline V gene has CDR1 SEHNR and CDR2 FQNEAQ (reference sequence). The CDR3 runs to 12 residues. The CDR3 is CASSLAGAKPSF. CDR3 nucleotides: TGTGCCAGCAGCTTAGCAGGGGCCAAGCCTTCCTTC.

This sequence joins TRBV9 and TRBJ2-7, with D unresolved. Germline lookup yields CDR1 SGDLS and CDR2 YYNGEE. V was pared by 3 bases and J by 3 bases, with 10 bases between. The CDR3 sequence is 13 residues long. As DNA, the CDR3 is TGTGCCAGCAGCGCCGACATATACTACGAGCAGTACTTC. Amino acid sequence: CASSADIYYEQYF.

CDR3 loop: CASQGAGLTYEQYF. The CDR3 DNA reads as TGTGCCAGCCAAGGGGCAGGACTAACCTACGAGCAGTACTTC. The chain links TRBV12-3 or TRBV12-4 to TRBJ2-7, with D perhaps TRBD2 (6 bases). The CDR3 has 14 amino acids. Trimming took 8 bases from V and 2 from J, leaving 16 bases between them.